This TCR beta chain appears in the sequencing data of a study of T cells after yellow fever vaccination. Study results and limitations: Boosting was followed by the reappearance of most primary-vaccination clones (roughly 95% CD4, more than 70% CD8). Bulk-population clonotypes that are abundant could appear as contaminants in FACS-sorted repertoires. Researchers report a weaker secondary response that nonetheless peaked faster, day 5 versus 15.

Each CDR3 protein is one row after TCRdb ran MiXCR on the 5' RACE reads. In the table there are hundreds of thousands of distinct CDR3 sequences, 13% of which are singletons. V was cut by 6 bases and J by 5 bases, with 10 bases left in between. The germline V gene encodes CDR1 DFQATT and CDR2 SNEGSKA (reference sequence). CDR3 length equals 11 residues. This clonotype was recorded a few times. The antigen remains unidentified. The source is a man aged 25 to 45 who received the YFV17D yellow fever vaccine. The material sequenced was PBMCs, taken on the day of the yellow fever booster vaccination. The chain combines TRBV20-1 with TRBJ2-5; D not resolved. The CDR3: CSAPQAETQYF. CDR3 nucleotides: TGCAGTGCCCCGCAAGCTGAGACCCAGTACTTC.